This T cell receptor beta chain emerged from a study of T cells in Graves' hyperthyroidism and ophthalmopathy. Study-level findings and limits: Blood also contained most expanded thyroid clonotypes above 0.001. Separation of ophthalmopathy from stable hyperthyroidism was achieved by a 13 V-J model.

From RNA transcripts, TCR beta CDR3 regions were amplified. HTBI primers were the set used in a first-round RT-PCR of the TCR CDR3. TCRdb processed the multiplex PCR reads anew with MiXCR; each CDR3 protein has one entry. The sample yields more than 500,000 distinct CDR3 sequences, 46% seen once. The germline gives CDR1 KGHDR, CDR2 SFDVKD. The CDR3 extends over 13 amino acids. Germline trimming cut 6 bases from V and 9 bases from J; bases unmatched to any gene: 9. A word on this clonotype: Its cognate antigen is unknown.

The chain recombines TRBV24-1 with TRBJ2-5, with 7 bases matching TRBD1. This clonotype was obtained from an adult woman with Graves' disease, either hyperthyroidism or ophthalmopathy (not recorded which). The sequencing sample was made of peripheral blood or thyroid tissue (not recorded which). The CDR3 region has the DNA TGTGCCACCAGTAAGGGACAGCTTCAGCCCCAGTACTTC. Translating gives CATSKGQLQPQYF.